This TCR beta chain comes out of a study of blood T cell repertoires in COVID-19 (dated by TCRdb to 2020 to 2022). Context from the whole study: The collaborator samples originated in the United States, Italy and Spain and spanned the acute and convalescent phases of COVID-19. Nearly every sample came with metadata listing a de-identified subject ID, COVID-19 status, age in years and sex. The samples were drawn from the first 160 participants of the ongoing ImmuneRACE study and from some 1,300 subjects provided by 6 global collaborators. Subjects who had been exposed to COVID-19, were actively infected with it, or had recovered from it provided the deeply sampled blood TCRbeta repertoires that made up the dataset. A freely available public database, intended as a resource for researchers studying the immune response to SARS-CoV-2, is where the repertoires were released. Where available, HLA class I and class II types were obtained from metadata supplied by the sample provider rather than from assay-based typing. The prospective study material was composed of cDNA or gDNA derived from T cells, B-cell-depleted T cells, or PBMCs. Summary of the overall study and its limitations: The amount of clinical and demographic metadata varied by source and participant and was provided uncurated.

One collaborating source in Seattle enrolled patients while the patients were actively infected and followed the patients over time throughout the course of disease. Each collaborating institution followed its own protocols to collect whole blood in K2EDTA tubes. For TCRbeta analysis, collaborators shipped samples as frozen whole blood, isolated PBMCs, or DNA extracted from either of those sample types. TCRbeta CDR3 regions were amplified from genomic DNA using the immunoSEQ Assay, a bias-controlled multiplex PCR. In the source study's methods: The number of nucleated cells in each sample was estimated from the amplification of reference gene primers within the assay. Sequence reads were collapsed and filtered to measure the absolute abundance of every unique TCRbeta CDR3 rearrangement. For each sample, productive Simpson clonality was calculated as the square root of Simpson's diversity index over productive rearrangements. Here the immuneACCESS table is served through TCRdb, limited to in-frame sequences with V and J called. Missing clones are a known gap in these copies; in checked studies unresolved V genes cover under half, and the rest lacks a known reason. Clone size and the V and J calls come from that table; the DNA yielded D and trimming. The sample profile shows about 160,000 clones; 80% to 90% of them were found once. The ten largest make up roughly an eighth of the sample.

The V and J ends are trimmed by 2 bases and 4 bases, leaving 11 bases between them. Sequences MNHEY (CDR1) and SVGAGI (CDR2) are obtained from the germline V gene. The CDR3 goes from the cysteine to the phenylalanine over 14 residues. Only CDR3 DNA is held: 42 bases, read in frame from base 1. As for this clone: Its antigen has not been determined. Base qualities were left out, and no much larger clone turns up one base away.

The chain employs TRBV6-5 and TRBJ1-1; TRBD1 might be the D gene, on 5 matching bases. The sequencing input was peripheral blood. The sequence was obtained from a young man with COVID-19, enrolled during active disease. DNA sequence: TGTGCCAGCAGTTACGACCGGGGGAGCACTGAAGCTTTCTTT. Its product reads: CASSYDRGSTEAFF.